The present T cell receptor (beta chain) was sequenced within a study of blood T cells in healthy people across ages. This clonotype was counted ten times or more. The V and J ends lost 7 bases and 10 bases respectively, with 11 bases between them. CDR1 and CDR2 (germline): SEHNR, FQNEAQ (reference sequence). The CDR3 has 12 residues. Primers used in a second PCR of about 6 to 11 cycles were a sample-barcoded 5' primer and a J-beta primer mix. TCRdb used MiXCR to reprocess the 5' RACE reads, holding one entry per CDR3 protein. The table records about 500,000 distinct CDR3 sequences, around 24% of them present only once. The same sample was also studied in work on T cells of mothers and their children. From that paper: Mother-child pairs who were related displayed a slightly higher overlap than unrelated pairs, a difference that was non-significant.

The V gene is TRBV7-9, the J gene TRBJ2-6, with D perhaps matching TRBD2 (6 bases). Sample: blood. The source of this sequence is a boy younger than 18 in good health. The CDR3: CASIGRRNVLTF. The CDR3, as DNA: TGTGCCAGCATAGGGAGGCGAAACGTCCTGACTTTC.